The 26 T cell receptor beta chains given below trace back to one sample, sequenced in a study of cytomegalovirus exposure and HLA in healthy donors. Using immunoSEQ multiplex PCR, the repertoire was profiled, and TCRdb retains in-frame clones only, with some absent. The sample yields about 220,000 clones, roughly 88% seen once. Source material: PBMCs. All receptors derive from a woman aged 18 to 35 in good health and CMV-seronegative.

The chain links TRBV19 to TRBJ2-7; possibly TRBD2 for D (6 bases). Germline loops: CDR1 LNHDA, CDR2 SQIVND (reference sequence). The V end was cut by 4 bases, the J end by 0 bases, with 10 bases between. The CDR3 sequence is 14 residues long. The CDR3 coding sequence is TGTGCCAGTAGTAAGGACGGGAGCTCCTACGAGCAGTACTTC. Protein sequence: CASSKDGSSYEQYF.

This chain joins TRBV29-1 and TRBJ2-7, with D unclear. The germline V gene has CDR1 SQVTM and CDR2 ANQGSEA. V lost 7 bases, J lost 2 bases, and 15 bases lay in between. The CDR3 runs to 13 residues. The CDR3 loop reads CSATILPTYEQYF. The CDR3 DNA reads as TGCAGCGCCACTATTCTCCCAACCTACGAGCAGTACTTC.

This sequence joins TRBV27 and TRBJ2-7; 11 nucleotides line up with TRBD1. V was clipped by 4 bases and J by 3 bases; unmatched bases: 5. CDR1 is MNHEY, CDR2 SMNVEV, per germline (reference sequence). The CDR3 extends over 15 amino acids. CDR3 loop: CASSSLGTGGYEQYF. The CDR3 region has the DNA TGTGCCAGCAGTTCACTCGGGACAGGGGGCTACGAGCAGTACTTC.

The chain recombines TRBV4-3 with TRBJ2-7; D is perhaps TRBD2 (6 bases). With 4 bases removed from V and 5 bases from J, the gap between germline ends came to 21 bases. Germline CDR1 and CDR2: LGHNA and YSLEER. The CDR3 is made up of 16 amino acids. CDR3 loop: CASSPSRRRVRNEQYF. CDR3 nucleotide sequence: TGCGCCAGCAGCCCCAGTCGTCGGAGGGTAAGAAACGAGCAGTACTTC.

The gene calls are TRBV5-1 and TRBJ2-5; no clear D gene. Germline V CDR1 and CDR2: SGHRS, YFSETQ. This CDR3 has 15 amino acids. Between the trimmed V and J ends, which lost 3 bases and 3 bases, there was a span of 15 bases. This CDR3 is CASSSHRVTEETQYF. The CDR3, as DNA: TGCGCCAGCAGCTCCCATCGCGTCACTGAAGAGACCCAGTACTTC.

CDR3 region: CATLDRLSAYEQYF. CDR3 DNA: TGTGCCACCCTGGACAGGCTATCCGCCTACGAGCAGTACTTC. This chain links TRBV28 with TRBJ2-7, with TRBD1 matching over 7 bases. CDR1 is MDHEN and CDR2 is SYDVKM in the germline V gene. The CDR3 consists of 14 residues. V shed 10 bases and J 2 bases; nucleotides not matched to a gene: 11. The full variable domain, completed using reference TRBV28 and TRBJ2-7, is DVKVTQSSRYLVKRTGEKVFLECVQDMDHENMFWYRQDPGLGLRLIYFSYDVKMKEKGDIPEGYSVSREKKERFSLILESASTNQTSMYLCATLDRLSAYEQYFGPGTRLTVT.

The chain recombines TRBV20-1 with TRBJ2-3; D is undetermined. Trimming cost V 4 bases and J 2 bases, with 4 bases left between them. This CDR3 comprises 11 residues. CDR1 is DFQATT and CDR2 is SNEGSKA in the germline V gene (reference sequence). The CDR3 DNA reads as TGCAGTGCTACCCACACAGATACGCAGTATTTT. Its translation: CSATHTDTQYF.

The genes are TRBV19 and TRBJ1-5; possible D gene TRBD1, 6 bases. Germline assignment: CDR1 LNHDA and CDR2 SQIVND (reference sequence). The CDR3 consists of 14 residues. V gave up 7 bases and J gave up 3 bases, with 13 bases separating them. The CDR3 bases are TGTGCCAGTACCAGGGACATTTTCAATCAGCCCCAGCATTTT. It yields the protein CASTRDIFNQPQHF.

The gene calls are TRBV11-2 and TRBJ2-3; 8 bases line up with TRBD2. The germline V gene has CDR1 SGHAT and CDR2 FQNNGV. CDR3 length: 12 amino acids. The ends lost 5 bases at V and 8 bases at J; junction bases unmatched: 3. The CDR3 spells CASSRRGGTQYF. For the CDR3, the DNA is TGTGCCAGCAGCCGCCGGGGGGGTACGCAGTATTTT.

The chain joins TRBV25-1 to TRBJ1-1; D might be TRBD1 (5 bases). This CDR3 comprises 13 residues. Germline V gene sequence: CDR1 MGHDK, CDR2 SYGVNS. Trimming left V 7 bases short and J 4 bases short, with 13 bases between. Written as DNA, the CDR3 is TGTGCCAGCATCCTTTCCGGGGGCACTGAAGCTTTCTTT. Residues: CASILSGGTEAFF.

The chain combines TRBV9 with TRBJ2-5, with 9 bases fitting TRBD1. CDR1 and CDR2 (germline): SGDLS, YYNGEE. The length of the CDR3 is 17 residues. V shed 0 bases and J 5 bases; nucleotides not matched to a gene: 11. The CDR3: CASSVDAGQGIVETQYF. The DNA of the CDR3 is TGTGCCAGCAGCGTAGACGCCGGACAGGGGATAGTGGAGACCCAGTACTTC.

The V call is TRBV15, the J call TRBJ1-1; tentative D call: TRBD1 (5 bases). Germline V gives CDR1 LNHNV, CDR2 YYDKDF (reference sequence). Trimming removed 0 bases from V and 7 bases from J, with 9 bases in between. The CDR3 length is 13 residues. CDR3 bases: TGTGCCACCAGCAGAGATTGGGGGGATGAAGCTTTCTTT. It codes for CATSRDWGDEAFF.

The table lists this clone with a count of one. The CDR3 bases are TGCAGCGTGTTCACTACCGGACTAGCGGGAGGAGCGCAGTACTTC. It specifies CSVFTTGLAGGAQYF. The gene calls are TRBV29-1 and TRBJ2-7; the match to TRBD2 covers 14 bases. Germline V gene sequence: CDR1 SQVTM, CDR2 ANQGSEA. With V trimmed by 6 bases and J by 9 bases, 13 bases remained unmatched. The CDR3 contains 15 residues.

The rearrangement uses TRBV5-1 and TRBJ2-7, with TRBD2 matching over 8 bases. Trimming took 4 bases from V and 0 from J; bases not matched to a gene: 6. CDR3 size: 15 residues. From germline, CDR1 is SGHRS and CDR2 YFSETQ. This chain's CDR3 is CASSPGLESSYEQYF. The CDR3, as DNA: TGCGCCAGCAGCCCGGGACTAGAAAGCTCCTACGAGCAGTACTTC.

This chain joins TRBV11-2 and TRBJ2-7; no definite D call. V was trimmed by 1 base and J by 3 bases, leaving 7 bases between them. There are 13 residues in the CDR3. Germline V lookup: CDR1 SGHAT, CDR2 FQNNGV. The CDR3 sequence is CASSLVFSYEQYF. The CDR3 region has the DNA TGTGCCAGCAGCTTAGTTTTTAGCTACGAGCAGTACTTC.

This clone is a singleton in its sample. This chain joins TRBV5-1 and TRBJ2-5, with 9 bases lining up with TRBD2. This CDR3 comprises 16 residues. After removal of 3 bases from V and 3 bases from J, the junction contained 9 bases not matched to a gene. Germline V gene data show CDR1 as SGHRS and CDR2 as YFSETQ. CDR3 loop: CASSWSQREEEETQYF. The CDR3 coding sequence is TGCGCCAGCAGCTGGTCACAGCGGGAGGAAGAAGAGACCCAGTACTTC.

In nucleotides, the CDR3 is TGTGCCACGAATCCGAGCCTCTCCTACGAGCAGTACTTC. Residues: CATNPSLSYEQYF. The chain couples TRBV28 to TRBJ2-7; D is uncertain. The length of the CDR3 is 13 residues. Germline values: CDR1 MDHEN, CDR2 SYDVKM. V was trimmed by 10 bases and J by 0 bases, leaving 13 bases between them.

The rearrangement links TRBV5-4 to TRBJ2-4, with TRBD2 identical over 12 bases. Germline lookup yields CDR1 SGHNT and CDR2 YYREEE (reference sequence). The CDR3 consists of 17 residues. J lost 6 bases, V lost 3 bases, and 10 bases had no gene match. CDR3 coding DNA: TGTGCCAGCAGCTCAGGTCTAGCGGGAGGGCCTGGAAACATTCAGTACTTC. It translates to CASSSGLAGGPGNIQYF.

This chain links TRBV29-1 with TRBJ1-2; a possible D gene is TRBD1 (5 bases). V lost 8 bases and J 4 bases, leaving 11 bases between the germline ends. There are 11 residues in the CDR3. The germline gives CDR1 SQVTM, CDR2 ANQGSEA. The CDR3 loop reads CSSAGIYGYTF. The CDR3, as DNA: TGCAGCTCCGCAGGGATCTATGGCTACACCTTC.

Remarks on this clone: One end of the junction does not line up with germline, which may come from a read error. The chain couples TRBV7-7 to TRBJ2-7; 9 bases line up with TRBD1. CDR1 is SSHAT, CDR2 FNYEAQ, per germline (reference sequence). CDR3 size: 15 residues. CDR3 in amino acids: CASRSRDRAIYEQYF. The CDR3 DNA reads TGTGCTAGCAGGTCCCGGGACAGGGCTATCTACGAGCAGTACTTC. Complete variable domain (other parts from reference TRBV7-7 and TRBJ2-7): GAGVSQSPRYKVTKRGQDVTLRCDPISSHATLYWYQQALGQGPEFLTYFNYEAQPDKSGLPSDRFSAERPEGSISTLTIQRTEQRDSAMYRCASRSRDRAIYEQYFGPGTRLTVT.

The chain couples TRBV2 to TRBJ2-3, with D possibly matching TRBD2 (6 bases). The CDR3 consists of 19 residues. V was cut by 6 bases and J by 0 bases, with 25 bases left in between. CDR1 is SNHLY, CDR2 FYNNEI, per germline. The CDR3 loop reads CASSVPRSQRASSTDTQYF. CDR3 DNA sequence: TGTGCCAGCAGCGTTCCCCGGTCCCAGCGGGCTTCTAGCACAGATACGCAGTATTTT.

This clone showed up just once. The chain carries TRBV19 and TRBJ2-1; TRBD2 matches 9 bases. Trimming cost V 7 bases and J 2 bases; bases outside gene matches: 9. This CDR3 contains 16 residues. The germline gives CDR1 LNHDA, CDR2 SQIVND (reference sequence). Here the CDR3 reads CASTRTSDRTYNEQFF. In DNA, the CDR3 is TGTGCCAGTACGAGGACTAGCGACCGCACCTACAATGAGCAGTTCTTC.

The chain combines TRBV28 with TRBJ1-2; tentatively, D is TRBD1 (5 bases). V gave up 7 bases and J gave up 4 bases, with 16 bases separating them. Germline V gene data show CDR1 as MDHEN and CDR2 as SYDVKM. The CDR3 consists of 14 residues. The CDR3 DNA sequence: TGTGCCAGCATCACCGGGGGGGGTAGCTATGGCTACACCTTC. Protein sequence: CASITGGGSYGYTF.

The chain combines TRBV11-2 with TRBJ2-1, with TRBD2 matching 15 bases. V gave up 4 bases and J gave up 6 bases; unmatched junction bases: 1. Germline CDR1 and CDR2: SGHAT and FQNNGV. The length of the CDR3 is 15 residues. The CDR3 here is CASSWTSGRGNEQFF. DNA of the CDR3: TGTGCCAGCAGCTGGACTAGCGGGAGGGGCAATGAGCAGTTCTTC.

The chain carries TRBV28 and TRBJ1-1; TRBD1 is a possible D gene (5 bases). Germline V gene data show CDR1 as MDHEN and CDR2 as SYDVKM. The CDR3 is 15 residues long. The V end was cut by 4 bases, the J end by 2 bases, with 14 bases between. The CDR3, as DNA: TGTGCCAGCAGTTCCCCGGACATCAGTAACACTGAAGCTTTCTTT. It translates to CASSSPDISNTEAFF.

The V call is TRBV23-1, the J call TRBJ2-7; D is possibly TRBD1 (6 bases). TRBV23-1 is placed among ORFs of uncertain function. Trimming left V 7 bases short and J 5 bases short, with 12 bases between. CDR3 length: 12 amino acids. CDR3 amino acids: CASKKTGDEQYF. The DNA of the CDR3 is TGCGCCAGCAAAAAGACAGGCGACGAGCAGTACTTC.